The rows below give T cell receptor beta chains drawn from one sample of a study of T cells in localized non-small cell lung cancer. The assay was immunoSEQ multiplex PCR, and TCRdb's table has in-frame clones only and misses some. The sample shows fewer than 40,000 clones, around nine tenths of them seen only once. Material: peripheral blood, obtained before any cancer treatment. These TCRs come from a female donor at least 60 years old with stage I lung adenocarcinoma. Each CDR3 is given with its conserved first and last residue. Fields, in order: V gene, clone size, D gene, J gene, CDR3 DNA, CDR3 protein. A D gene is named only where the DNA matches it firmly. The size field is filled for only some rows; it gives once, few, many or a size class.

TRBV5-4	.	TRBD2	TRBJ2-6	TGTGCCAGCAGCTTTTCCGGGGGGTCGATCTCCTCTGGGGCCAACGTCCTGACTTTC	CASSFSGGSISSGANVLTF
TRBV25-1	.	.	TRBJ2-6	TGTGCCAGCAGGGATACAGGGTCCAGGGGGGCCAACGTCCTGACTTTC	CASRDTGSRGANVLTF
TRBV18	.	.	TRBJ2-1	TGTGCCAGCTCACCACCCCAGGGGTCGCCCTACAATGAGCAGTTCTTC	CASSPPQGSPYNEQFF
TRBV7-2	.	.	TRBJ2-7	TGTGCCAGCAGCCCCAGGGTGGGCCCAAACTACGAGCAGTACTTC	CASSPRVGPNYEQYF
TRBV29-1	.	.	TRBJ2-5	TGCAGCGTTCAGGGGCTAGGCGAGACCCAGTACTTC	CSVQGLGETQYF
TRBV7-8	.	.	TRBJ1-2	TGTGCCAGCAGCTTAGTTGGCGCAGCTCACTATGGCTACACCTTC	CASSLVGAAHYGYTF
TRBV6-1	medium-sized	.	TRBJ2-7	TGTGCCAGCAGTGAAGATGGGGGACTTCCCGCCTACGAGCAGTACTTC	CASSEDGGLPAYEQYF
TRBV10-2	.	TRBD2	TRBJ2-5	TGCGCCAGCAGGAAGCCGACTAGCGGGGACCAAGAGACCCAGTACTTC	CASRKPTSGDQETQYF
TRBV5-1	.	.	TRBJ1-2	TGCGCCAGCAGCAGGACTGGGGACGGCGGCTACACCTTC	CASSRTGDGGYTF
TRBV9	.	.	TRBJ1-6	TGTGCCAGCAGCAACCGCGGGGCCGTTAATTCACCCCTCCACTTT	CASSNRGAVNSPLHF
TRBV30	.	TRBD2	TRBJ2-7	TGTGCCTGGACCCACCAGGGTAGCGGGACTACCTACGAGCAGTACTTC	CAWTHQGSGTTYEQYF
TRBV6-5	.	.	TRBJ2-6	TGTGCCAGCAGTTACTCGTGGGACTCTGGGGCCAACGTCCTGACTTTC	CASSYSWDSGANVLTF
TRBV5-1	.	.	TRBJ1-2	TGCGCCAGCAGCTCTCTCTCAAGCCCTGGGGGCTACACCTTC	CASSSLSSPGGYTF
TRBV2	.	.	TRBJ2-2	TGTGCCAGCAGTGAGCTGGGTAACACCGGGGAGCTGTTTTTT	CASSELGNTGELFF
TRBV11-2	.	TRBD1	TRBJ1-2	TGTGCCAGCAGCCAACAGGGGGGCTATGGCTACACCTTC	CASSQQGGYGYTF
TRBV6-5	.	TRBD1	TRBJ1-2	TGTGCCAGCTACAGGGGCGCGTATGGCTACACCTTC	CASYRGAYGYTF
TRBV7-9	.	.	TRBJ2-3	TGTGCCAGCAGCTTAGCGGGAACTGTCGGAGATACGCAGTATTTT	CASSLAGTVGDTQYF
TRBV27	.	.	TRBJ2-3	TGTGCCAGCAGTTTATCTGGACAGAACCTAGGCACAGATACGCAGTATTTT	CASSLSGQNLGTDTQYF
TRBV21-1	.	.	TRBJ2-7	TGTGCCAGCAGCCGCGTAGAGGACCCGGGGCACTACGAGCAGTACTTC	CASSRVEDPGHYEQYF
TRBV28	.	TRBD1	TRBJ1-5	TGTGCCAGCAGTCTCGGAACAGGGGGCAATCAGCCCCAGCATTTT	CASSLGTGGNQPQHF
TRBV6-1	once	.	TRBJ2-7	TGTGCCATCGATAAAGGAGGAGGGTCTGGTGAGCAGTACTTC	CAIDKGGGSGEQYF
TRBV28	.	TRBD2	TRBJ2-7	TGTGCCAGCAGTCCCACTAGCGGCGAGCAGTACTTC	CASSPTSGEQYF
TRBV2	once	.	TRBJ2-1	TGTGCCAGCGAGGGCAGGGGATACAATGAGCAGTTCTTC	CASEGRGYNEQFF
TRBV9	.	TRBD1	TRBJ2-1	TGTGCCAGCAGCACGGAGACAGGGGGCAACTACAATGAGCAGTTCTTC	CASSTETGGNYNEQFF
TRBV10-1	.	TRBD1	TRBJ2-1	TGCGCCAGCAGTCCCGGGACAGGGGGCCCCAATGAGCAGTTCTTC	CASSPGTGGPNEQFF
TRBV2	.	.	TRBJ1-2	TGTGCCAGCAGCGGGCGGGCGGGTCCCTATGGCTACACCTTC	CASSGRAGPYGYTF
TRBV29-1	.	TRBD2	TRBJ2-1	TGCAGCGTTGTGGCCCTAGCGGGAGGGAGCTCCTACAATGAGCAGTTCTTC	CSVVALAGGSSYNEQFF
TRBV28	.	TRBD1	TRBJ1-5	TGTGCCAGCAGTTGGGGACAGAGCAATCAGCCCCAGCATTTT	CASSWGQSNQPQHF
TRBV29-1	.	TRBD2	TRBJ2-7	TGCAGCGTTGGGACTAGCGGAGCCTACGAGCAGTACTTC	CSVGTSGAYEQYF
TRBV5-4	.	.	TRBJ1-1	TGTGCCAGCAGCTGGGTTGGGGACACTGAAGCTTTCTTT	CASSWVGDTEAFF
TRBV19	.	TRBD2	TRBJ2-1	TGTGCCAGTGCTAGCGGGAGGGGCAATGAGCAGTTCTTC	CASASGRGNEQFF
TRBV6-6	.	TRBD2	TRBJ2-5	TGTGCCAGCAGTACGGGACTAGCGGCACAAGAGACCCAGTACTTC	CASSTGLAAQETQYF
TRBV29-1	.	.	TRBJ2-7	TGCAGCGTTGAAGTCCAGAGCTCCTACGAGCAGTACTTC	CSVEVQSSYEQYF
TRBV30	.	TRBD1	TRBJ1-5	TGTGCCTGGAGTGTAAGGACAGGCCATAGCAATCAGCCCCAGCATTTT	CAWSVRTGHSNQPQHF
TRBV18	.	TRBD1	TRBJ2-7	TGTGCCAGCTCACCCGTCAGAGTGGGACAGGGATACTACGAGCAGTACTTC	CASSPVRVGQGYYEQYF
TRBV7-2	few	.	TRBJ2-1	TGTGCCAGTTGGAGAACCGGGACACATAACAATGAGCAGTTCTTC	CASWRTGTHNNEQFF
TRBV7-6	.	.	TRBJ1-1	TGTGCCAGCAGCTTAGGCAGGGTCCCGAACACTGAAGCTTTCTTT	CASSLGRVPNTEAFF
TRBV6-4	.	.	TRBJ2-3	TGTGCCAGCAGTGACTCGGGGGTAGATACGCAGTATTTT	CASSDSGVDTQYF
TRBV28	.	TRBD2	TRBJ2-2	TGTGCCAGCAGCCCACGGACTAGCGGGAGACGTTACACCGGGGAGCTGTTTTTT	CASSPRTSGRRYTGELFF
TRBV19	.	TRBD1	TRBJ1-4	TGTGCCAGTAGTACGGACAGGGGGACAGAAAAACTGTTTTTT	CASSTDRGTEKLFF
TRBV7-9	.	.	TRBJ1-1	TGTGCCAGCAACGAATTCCCCCCCGATTTCGGGAGCACTGAAGCTTTCTTT	CASNEFPPDFGSTEAFF
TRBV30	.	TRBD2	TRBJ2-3	TGTGCCTGGAGTGTGGGCGGGAGGCTTACGCAGTATTTT	CAWSVGGRLTQYF
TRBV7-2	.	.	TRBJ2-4	TGTGCCAGCAGCTTAGCCGGTGGGGTAGCCAAAAACATTCAGTACTTC	CASSLAGGVAKNIQYF
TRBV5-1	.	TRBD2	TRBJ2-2	TGCGCCAGCAGCTTGGCCGGCGGGAGGGCCGGCACCGGGGAGCTGTTTTTT	CASSLAGGRAGTGELFF
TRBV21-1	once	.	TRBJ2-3	TGTGCCAGCAGAGGTGGAGATACGCAGTATTTT	CASRGGDTQYF
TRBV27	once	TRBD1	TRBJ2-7	TGTGCCAGCAGGTCGGGACAGCGCGACGGCGAGCAGTACTTC	CASRSGQRDGEQYF
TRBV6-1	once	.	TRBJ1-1	TGTGCCAGCAGCCACCGGGGGGGAGCTTTCTTT	CASSHRGGAFF
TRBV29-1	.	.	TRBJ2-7	TGCAGCGTTGGATCCGTCGAGCAGTACTTC	CSVGSVEQYF
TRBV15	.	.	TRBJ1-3	TGTGCCACCAGCAGAGATGGGGGGGCTGGAAACACCATATATTTT	CATSRDGGAGNTIYF
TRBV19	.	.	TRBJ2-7	TGTGCCAGTAGCTCGCGATCCGGGACCCCGGGGGGCAACGAGCAGTACTTC	CASSSRSGTPGGNEQYF
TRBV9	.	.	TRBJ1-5	TGTGCCAGCAGCGTAGGAGTAGGGGTGGATCAGCCCCAGCATTTT	CASSVGVGVDQPQHF